Listed below are T cell receptor beta chains from one sample, sequenced in a study of tumor-infiltrating lymphocytes in oesophageal squamous cell carcinoma. Via MiXCR, TCRdb re-called the PCR reads, giving one row per CDR3 protein. The table records about 12,000 distinct CDR3 sequences, roughly three fifths of them present only once. Sequencing was performed on esophageal tumor tissue. These receptors were obtained from a female donor with esophageal squamous cell carcinoma. The CDR3 runs from the conserved cysteine through the conserved F or W. The D gene is left open where the match is weak. Expanded clones get a size class; other rows say once, few or many, or leave the size out.

>TRBV7-2|NA|TRBJ2-6|many
NA
CASSPGPRRSRVRSDLWLHLRF
>TRBV19|TRBD1|TRBJ2-4|many
TGTGCCAGTAGTAACCGGGACAGGGGGCGGGTAGCCAAAAACATTCAGTACTTC
CASSNRDRGRVAKNIQYF
>TRBV7-6|NA|TRBJ2-7|once
TGTGCCAGCAGCTTAGGGTCAAACTACGAGCAGTACTTC
CASSLGSNYEQYF
>TRBV7-3|TRBD2|TRBJ2-7|NA
TGTGCCAGCAGCTTAACGGGAGGGAACTCCTACGAGCAGTACTTC
CASSLTGGNSYEQYF
>TRBV10-1|NA|TRBJ2-1|many
TGCGCCAGCGGGGGTAGCGGCAATGAGCAGTTCTTC
CASGGSGNEQFF
>TRBV7-9|TRBD2|TRBJ2-1|few
TGTGCCAGCAGCTTCTACGGGGAGGGCAGCTATGAGCAGTTCTTC
CASSFYGEGSYEQFF
>TRBV12-3/TRBV12-4|NA|TRBJ2-3|NA
TGTGCCAGCAGGCTAAGATCGGATACGCAGTATTTT
CASRLRSDTQYF
>TRBV7-2|TRBD2|TRBJ2-1|NA
TGTGCCAGCAGCTTTAGTAGCGGGTCCTACAATGAGCAGTTCTTC
CASSFSSGSYNEQFF
>TRBV12-3/TRBV12-4|NA|TRBJ2-7|NA
TGTGCCAGCAGTTTTTTGCGGGACCTCTCCTACGAGCAGTACTTC
CASSFLRDLSYEQYF
>TRBV6-4|NA|TRBJ1-2|few
TGTGCCAGCAGTAGCGAGGGGGGCTATGGCTACACCTTC
CASSSEGGYGYTF
>TRBV5-1|TRBD1|TRBJ2-7|many
TGCGCCAGCAGCCCCCGACAGGGGCCCTACGAGCAGTACTTC
CASSPRQGPYEQYF
>TRBV7-3|NA|TRBJ2-3|NA
TGTGCCAGCAGCTCCTTCCAGGGCGATACGCAGTATTTT
CASSSFQGDTQYF
>TRBV7-3|NA|TRBJ2-1|NA
TGTGCCAGCAGCTTAAATTATGGGAATGAGCAGTTCTTC
CASSLNYGNEQFF
>TRBV7-8|NA|TRBJ1-3|NA
TGTGCCAGCAGCTTGGCGGGGGCTGGAAACACCATATATTTT
CASSLAGAGNTIYF
>TRBV6-1|TRBD2|TRBJ2-3|NA
TGTGCCACCCGGACTAGCGGGGGGGGCACAGATACGCAGTATTTT
CATRTSGGGTDTQYF
>TRBV10-3|NA|TRBJ2-3|NA
TGTGCCATCAGTGAGTCTATTTTTACAGGGTCCAGCACAGATACGCAGTATTTT
CAISESIFTGSSTDTQYF
>TRBV7-6|NA|TRBJ2-1|NA
TGTGCCAGCAGCTTAGTCAGCAACTACTACAATGAGCAGTTCTTC
CASSLVSNYYNEQFF
>TRBV6-6|NA|TRBJ1-6|NA
TGTGCCAGCAGAACGGCGGGTGCGGATAATTCACCCCTCCACTTT
CASRTAGADNSPLHF
>TRBV7-2|TRBD2|TRBJ2-1|NA
TGTGCCAGCAGCTTCTCGGGGGGAAACAATGAGCAGTTCTTC
CASSFSGGNNEQFF
>TRBV7-6|NA|TRBJ2-1|NA
TGTGCTAGCAGCTTAGCGCTCGGGGGTTTGGGCCTCTCCTACAATGAGCAGTTCTTC
CASSLALGGLGLSYNEQFF
>TRBV7-8|NA|TRBJ1-5|few
TGTGCCAGCAGCTTAGGTGGGGATCAGCCCCAGCATTTT
CASSLGGDQPQHF
>TRBV7-4|NA|TRBJ2-1|NA
TGTGCCAGCAGCTTAGTTGACCTTCCTTTGGGATCGGATAACTTC
CASSLVDLPLGSDNF
>TRBV7-3|TRBD2|TRBJ2-1|few
TGTGCCAGCAGCCCTAGCGGGAGGTACAATGAGCAGTTCTTC
CASSPSGRYNEQFF
>TRBV7-3|NA|TRBJ2-1|NA
TGTGCCAGCAGCCCAACAAGTGGTGAGCAGTTCTTC
CASSPTSGEQFF
>TRBV7-6|NA|TRBJ2-7|NA
TGTGCCAGCAGCTTAGGGGGGAACTACAATGAGCAGTACTTC
CASSLGGNYNEQYF
>TRBV7-4|NA|TRBJ2-1|NA
TGTGCCAGCAGCTGCCCCAGGGGACGTTGGGTGTTCTACAATGAGCAGTTCTTC
CASSCPRGRWVFYNEQFF
>TRBV5-4|NA|TRBJ2-7|many
TGTGCCAGCAGCTCGGGACTCGCGGTGGGAGAGCAGTACTTC
CASSSGLAVGEQYF
>TRBV7-6|TRBD2|TRBJ2-5|NA
TGTGCCAGCAGCCGAAGGGCGGGAGGGCAAGAGACCCAGTACTTC
CASSRRAGGQETQYF
>TRBV6-8|NA|TRBJ2-7|NA
TGTGCCAGCAGTGGGACGGGGCCCTACGAGCAGTACTTC
CASSGTGPYEQYF
>TRBV7-3|TRBD2|TRBJ2-1|NA
TGTGCCAGCAGCTCAGGACTAGGAGACAATGAGCAGTTCTTC
CASSSGLGDNEQFF
>TRBV4-1|NA|TRBJ1-3|many
TGCGCCAGCAGCCTCACCCCCCAGGGTTCTGGAAACACCATATATTTT
CASSLTPQGSGNTIYF
>TRBV28|TRBD2|TRBJ2-5|NA
TGTGCCAGCAGTTTAACTAGCGGGACCTTGTTCTTC
CASSLTSGTLFF
>TRBV7-3|TRBD2|TRBJ2-1|NA
TGTGCCAGCAGCTTAACCCCGGGAGGGTTGACAGATACGCAGTTCTTC
CASSLTPGGLTDTQFF
>TRBV6-1|NA|TRBJ1-6|many
TGTGCCAGCAGTAGAAGGACAACCTTCTCTAATTCACCCCTCCACTTT
CASSRRTTFSNSPLHF
>TRBV6-1|NA|TRBJ2-3|few
TGTGCCAGCAGTTCCATCGGTGGGGGAGCAGATACGCAGTATTTT
CASSSIGGGADTQYF
>TRBV2|NA|TRBJ2-3|NA
TGTGCCAGCAGTCCCGTCCGTGATGCGGGAATAAATACGCAGTATTTT
CASSPVRDAGINTQYF
>TRBV11-3|TRBD2|TRBJ2-1|NA
TGTGCCAGCAGCCTAGCGGTAGGGAACTACAATGAGCAGTTCTTC
CASSLAVGNYNEQFF
>TRBV7-8|NA|TRBJ1-3|NA
TGTGCCAGCAGCCCCAGGGCCTCTGGAAACACCATATATTTT
CASSPRASGNTIYF